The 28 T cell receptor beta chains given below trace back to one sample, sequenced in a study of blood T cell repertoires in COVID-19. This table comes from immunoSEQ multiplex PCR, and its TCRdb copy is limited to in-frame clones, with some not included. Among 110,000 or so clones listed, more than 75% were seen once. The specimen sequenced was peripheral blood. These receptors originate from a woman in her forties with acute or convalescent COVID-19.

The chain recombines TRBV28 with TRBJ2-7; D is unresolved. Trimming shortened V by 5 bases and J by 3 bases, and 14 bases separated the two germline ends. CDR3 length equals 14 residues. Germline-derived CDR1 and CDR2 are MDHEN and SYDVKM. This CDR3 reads CASSQTTVDYEQYF. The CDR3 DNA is TGTGCCAGCAGTCAAACAACCGTCGACTACGAGCAGTACTTC.

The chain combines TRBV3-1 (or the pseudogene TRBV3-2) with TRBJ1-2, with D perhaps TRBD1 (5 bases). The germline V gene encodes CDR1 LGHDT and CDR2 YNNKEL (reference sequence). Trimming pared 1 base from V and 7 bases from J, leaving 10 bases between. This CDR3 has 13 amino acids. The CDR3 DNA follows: TGTGCCAGCAGCCAAGGTTGGGGGGGTGGCTACACCTTC. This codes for CASSQGWGGGYTF.

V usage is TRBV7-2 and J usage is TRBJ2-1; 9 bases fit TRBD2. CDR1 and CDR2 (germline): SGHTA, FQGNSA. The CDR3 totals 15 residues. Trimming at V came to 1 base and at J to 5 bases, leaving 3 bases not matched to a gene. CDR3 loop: CASSLVAGGNNEQFF. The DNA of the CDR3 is TGTGCCAGCAGCTTAGTGGCGGGGGGGAACAATGAGCAGTTCTTC.

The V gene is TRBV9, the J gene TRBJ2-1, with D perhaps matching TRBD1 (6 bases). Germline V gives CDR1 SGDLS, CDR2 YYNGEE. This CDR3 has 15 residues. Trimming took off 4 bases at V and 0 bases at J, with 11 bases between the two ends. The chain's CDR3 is CASSPDSGSYNEQFF. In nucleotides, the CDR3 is TGTGCCAGCAGCCCGGACAGTGGCTCCTACAATGAGCAGTTCTTC.

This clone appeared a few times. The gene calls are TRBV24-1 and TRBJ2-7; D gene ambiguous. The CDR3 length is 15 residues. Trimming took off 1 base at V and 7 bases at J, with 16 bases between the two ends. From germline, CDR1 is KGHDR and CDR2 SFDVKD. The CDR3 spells CATSDFGSPIGEQYF. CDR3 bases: TGTGCCACCAGTGATTTCGGGTCTCCCATCGGAGAGCAGTACTTC.

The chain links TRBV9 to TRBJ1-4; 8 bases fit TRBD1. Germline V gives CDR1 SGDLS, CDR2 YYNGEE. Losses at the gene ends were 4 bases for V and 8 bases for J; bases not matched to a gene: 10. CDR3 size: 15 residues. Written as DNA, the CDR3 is TGTGCCAGCAGCAACCGAGACAGGGGTCGAGAAAAACTGTTTTTT. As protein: CASSNRDRGREKLFF. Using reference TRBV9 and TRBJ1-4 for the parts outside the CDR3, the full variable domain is DSGVTQTPKHLITATGQRVTLRCSPRSGDLSVYWYQQSLDQGLQFLIQYYNGEERAKGNILERFSAQQFPDLHSELNLSSLELGDSALYFCASSNRDRGREKLFFGSGTQLSVL.

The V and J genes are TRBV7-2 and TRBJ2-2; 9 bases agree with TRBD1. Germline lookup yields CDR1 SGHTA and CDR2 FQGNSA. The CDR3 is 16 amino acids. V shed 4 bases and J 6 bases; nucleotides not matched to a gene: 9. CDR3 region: CASSSPGTGSPGELFF. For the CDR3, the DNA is TGTGCCAGCAGCTCTCCCGGGACAGGGTCCCCCGGGGAGCTGTTTTTT.

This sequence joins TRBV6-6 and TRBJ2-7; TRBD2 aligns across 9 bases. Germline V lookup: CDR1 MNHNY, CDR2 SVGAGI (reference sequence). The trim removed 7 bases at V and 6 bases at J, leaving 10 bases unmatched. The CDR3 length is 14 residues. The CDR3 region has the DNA TGTGCCAGCACCGTGACAGCGGGGGGTGGCGAGCAGTACTTC. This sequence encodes CASTVTAGGGEQYF.

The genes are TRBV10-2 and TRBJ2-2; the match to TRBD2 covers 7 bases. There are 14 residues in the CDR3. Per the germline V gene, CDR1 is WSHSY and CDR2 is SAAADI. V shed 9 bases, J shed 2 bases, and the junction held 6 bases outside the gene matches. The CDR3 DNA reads TGCGCCAGTCGGCCGGGGGGAAACACCGGGGAGCTGTTTTTT. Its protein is CASRPGGNTGELFF.

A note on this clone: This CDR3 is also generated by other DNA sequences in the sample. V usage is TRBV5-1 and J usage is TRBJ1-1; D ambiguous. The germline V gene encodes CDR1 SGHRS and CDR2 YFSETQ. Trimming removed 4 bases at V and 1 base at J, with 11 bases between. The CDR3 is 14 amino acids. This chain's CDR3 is CASSLTTGNTEAFF. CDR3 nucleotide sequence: TGCGCCAGCAGCCTTACGACTGGGAACACTGAAGCTTTCTTT.

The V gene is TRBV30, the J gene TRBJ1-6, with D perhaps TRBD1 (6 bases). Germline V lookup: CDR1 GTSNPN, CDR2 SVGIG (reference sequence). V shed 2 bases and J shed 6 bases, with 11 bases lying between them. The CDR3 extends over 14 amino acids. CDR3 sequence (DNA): TGTGCCTGGAGTCACAGGGAGATTAATTCACCCCTCCACTTT. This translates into CAWSHREINSPLHF.

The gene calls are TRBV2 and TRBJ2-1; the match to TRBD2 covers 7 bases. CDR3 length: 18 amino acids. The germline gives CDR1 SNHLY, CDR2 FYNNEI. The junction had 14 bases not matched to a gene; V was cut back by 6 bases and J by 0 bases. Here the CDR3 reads CASSPSPSGPSSYNEQFF. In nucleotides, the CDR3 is TGTGCCAGCAGCCCAAGCCCTAGCGGTCCTAGCTCCTACAATGAGCAGTTCTTC.

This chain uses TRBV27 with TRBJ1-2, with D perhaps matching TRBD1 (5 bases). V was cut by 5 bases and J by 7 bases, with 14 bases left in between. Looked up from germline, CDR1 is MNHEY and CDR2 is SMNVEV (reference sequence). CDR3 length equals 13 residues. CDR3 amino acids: CASSPRGGSGYTF. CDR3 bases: TGTGCCAGCAGTCCCCGGGGGGGGTCTGGCTACACCTTC.

The chain's CDR3 is CASSLTSGQETQYF. The CDR3 nucleotides are TGCGCCAGCAGCTTGACTAGCGGACAAGAGACCCAGTACTTC. The chain uses TRBV5-1 and TRBJ2-5, with 8 bases identical to TRBD2. This CDR3 spans 14 amino acids. The germline V gene has CDR1 SGHRS and CDR2 YFSETQ. J gave up 2 bases and V 1 base, and 1 base lay outside the gene matches.

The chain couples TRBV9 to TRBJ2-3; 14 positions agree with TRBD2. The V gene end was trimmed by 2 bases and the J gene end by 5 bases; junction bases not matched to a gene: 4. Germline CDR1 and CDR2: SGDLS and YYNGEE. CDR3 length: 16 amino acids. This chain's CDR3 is CASSVTSGGAGDTQYF. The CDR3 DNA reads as TGTGCCAGCAGCGTGACTAGCGGGGGGGCCGGAGATACGCAGTATTTT.

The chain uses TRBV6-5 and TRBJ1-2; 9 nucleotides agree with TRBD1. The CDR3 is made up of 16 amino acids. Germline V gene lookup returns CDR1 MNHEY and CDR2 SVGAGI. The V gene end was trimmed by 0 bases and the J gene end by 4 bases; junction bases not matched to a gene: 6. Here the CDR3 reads CASSYSDGTGSYGYTF. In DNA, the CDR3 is TGTGCCAGCAGTTACTCGGATGGGACAGGGAGCTATGGCTACACCTTC.

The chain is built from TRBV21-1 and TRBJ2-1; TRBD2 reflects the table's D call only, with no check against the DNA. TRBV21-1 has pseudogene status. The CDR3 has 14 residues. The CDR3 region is CASSKALRYNEQFF. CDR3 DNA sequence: TGTGCCAGCAGCAAAGCTCTTCGGTACAATGAGCAGTTCTTC.

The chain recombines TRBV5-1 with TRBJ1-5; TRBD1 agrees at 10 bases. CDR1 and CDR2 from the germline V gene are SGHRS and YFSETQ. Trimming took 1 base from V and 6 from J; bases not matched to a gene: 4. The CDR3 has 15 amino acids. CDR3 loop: CASSLRTGGSQPQHF. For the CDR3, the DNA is TGCGCCAGCAGCTTGCGGACAGGGGGTAGTCAGCCCCAGCATTTT.

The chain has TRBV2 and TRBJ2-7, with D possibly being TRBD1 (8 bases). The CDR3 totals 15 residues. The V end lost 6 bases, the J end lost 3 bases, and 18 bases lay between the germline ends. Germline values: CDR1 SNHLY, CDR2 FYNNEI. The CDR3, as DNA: TGTGCCAGCAGGAAGGGGGGGACAGGACACTACGAGCAGTACTTC. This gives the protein CASRKGGTGHYEQYF.

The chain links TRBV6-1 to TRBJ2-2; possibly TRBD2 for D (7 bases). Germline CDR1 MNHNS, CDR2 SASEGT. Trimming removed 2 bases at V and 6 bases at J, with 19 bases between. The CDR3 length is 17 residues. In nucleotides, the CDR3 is TGTGCCAGCAGTGAATCATTTGTGGGGGGGCCCCCCGGGGAGCTGTTTTTT. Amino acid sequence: CASSESFVGGPPGELFF.

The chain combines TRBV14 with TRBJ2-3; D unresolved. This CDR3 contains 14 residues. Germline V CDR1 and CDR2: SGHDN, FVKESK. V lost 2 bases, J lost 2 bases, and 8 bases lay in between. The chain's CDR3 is CASSQIRVTDTQYF. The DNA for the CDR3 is TGTGCCAGCAGCCAAATCCGGGTCACAGATACGCAGTATTTT.

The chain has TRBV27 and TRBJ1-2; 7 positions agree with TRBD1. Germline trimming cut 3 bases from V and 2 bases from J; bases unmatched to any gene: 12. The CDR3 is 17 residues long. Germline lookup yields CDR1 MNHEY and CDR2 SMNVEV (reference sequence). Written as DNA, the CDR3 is TGTGCCAGCAGTTTTTACCCCTTTGACAGGGACAACTATGGCTACACCTTC. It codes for CASSFYPFDRDNYGYTF.

DNA of the CDR3: TGTGCCAGCAACCGTGCCATGAGCGACACTGAAGCTTTCTTT. It yields the protein CASNRAMSDTEAFF. This chain connects TRBV5-4 to TRBJ1-1, with D uncertain. Germline V gene data show CDR1 as SGHNT and CDR2 as YYREEE (reference sequence). This CDR3 region has 14 residues. V dropped 6 bases and J dropped 3 bases, with 15 bases sitting between them.

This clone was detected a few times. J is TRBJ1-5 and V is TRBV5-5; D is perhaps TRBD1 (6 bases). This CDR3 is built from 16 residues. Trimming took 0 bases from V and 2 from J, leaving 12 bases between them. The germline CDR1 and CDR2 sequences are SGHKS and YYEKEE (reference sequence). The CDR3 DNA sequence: TGTGCCAGCAGCTTGGGAGCTGGGGGCCGCAATCAGCCCCAGCATTTT. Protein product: CASSLGAGGRNQPQHF.

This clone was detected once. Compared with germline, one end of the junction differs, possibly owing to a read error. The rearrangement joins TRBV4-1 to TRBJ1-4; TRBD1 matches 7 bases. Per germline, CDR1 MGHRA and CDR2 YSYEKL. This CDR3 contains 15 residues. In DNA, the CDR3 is TGCGCCAGCAACCAACAGGGGCCCGGGGGGGAAAAACTGTTTTTT. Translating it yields CASNQQGPGGEKLFF.

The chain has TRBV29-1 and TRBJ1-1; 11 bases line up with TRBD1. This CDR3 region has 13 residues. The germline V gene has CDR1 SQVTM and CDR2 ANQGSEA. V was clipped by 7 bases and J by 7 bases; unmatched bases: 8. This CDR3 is CSANGQGAGEAFF. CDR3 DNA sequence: TGCAGCGCCAACGGACAGGGGGCGGGTGAAGCTTTCTTT.

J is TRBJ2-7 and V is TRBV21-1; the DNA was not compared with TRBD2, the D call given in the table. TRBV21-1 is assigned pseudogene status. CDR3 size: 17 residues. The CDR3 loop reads CASSKVLLAGGTYEQYF. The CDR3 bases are TGTGCCAGCAGCAAAGTCCTACTAGCGGGGGGCACCTACGAGCAGTATTTC.

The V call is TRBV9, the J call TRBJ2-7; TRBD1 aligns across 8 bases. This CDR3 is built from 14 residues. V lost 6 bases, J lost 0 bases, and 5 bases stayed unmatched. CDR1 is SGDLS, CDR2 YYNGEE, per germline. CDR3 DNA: TGTGCCAGCACCCGGGACAGGAACTCCTACGAGCAGTACTTC. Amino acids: CASTRDRNSYEQYF. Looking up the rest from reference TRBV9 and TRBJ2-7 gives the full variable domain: DSGVTQTPKHLITATGQRVTLRCSPRSGDLSVYWYQQSLDQGLQFLIQYYNGEERAKGNILERFSAQQFPDLHSELNLSSLELGDSALYFCASTRDRNSYEQYFGPGTRLTVT.